This TCR beta chain emerged from a study of T cell responses to AZD1222 COVID-19 vaccine. General study findings and limits: In a largely white British group with more females than males, clonal diversity was possibly underestimated. There were repertoire samples only from the period after the peak T cell response.

Sequencing used immunoSEQ multiplex PCR; TCRdb keeps in-frame clones, though not all of them. The sample records about 97,000 clones, about 88% being singletons. Notes on this clone: The target antigen is unknown.

Deletions cut 3 bases from V and 4 bases from J, with 11 bases between. This CDR3 comprises 14 residues. Per germline, CDR1 SGHDT and CDR2 YYEEEE. The source material was peripheral blood, sampled on day 0 of AZD1222 vaccination. The chain links TRBV5-6 to TRBJ2-4; TRBD2 is a possible D gene (5 bases). This TCR derives from an adult in good health. The CDR3 DNA follows: TGTGCCAGCAGCTACCGGGGTACTAAAAACATTCAGTACTTC. Protein: CASSYRGTKNIQYF.